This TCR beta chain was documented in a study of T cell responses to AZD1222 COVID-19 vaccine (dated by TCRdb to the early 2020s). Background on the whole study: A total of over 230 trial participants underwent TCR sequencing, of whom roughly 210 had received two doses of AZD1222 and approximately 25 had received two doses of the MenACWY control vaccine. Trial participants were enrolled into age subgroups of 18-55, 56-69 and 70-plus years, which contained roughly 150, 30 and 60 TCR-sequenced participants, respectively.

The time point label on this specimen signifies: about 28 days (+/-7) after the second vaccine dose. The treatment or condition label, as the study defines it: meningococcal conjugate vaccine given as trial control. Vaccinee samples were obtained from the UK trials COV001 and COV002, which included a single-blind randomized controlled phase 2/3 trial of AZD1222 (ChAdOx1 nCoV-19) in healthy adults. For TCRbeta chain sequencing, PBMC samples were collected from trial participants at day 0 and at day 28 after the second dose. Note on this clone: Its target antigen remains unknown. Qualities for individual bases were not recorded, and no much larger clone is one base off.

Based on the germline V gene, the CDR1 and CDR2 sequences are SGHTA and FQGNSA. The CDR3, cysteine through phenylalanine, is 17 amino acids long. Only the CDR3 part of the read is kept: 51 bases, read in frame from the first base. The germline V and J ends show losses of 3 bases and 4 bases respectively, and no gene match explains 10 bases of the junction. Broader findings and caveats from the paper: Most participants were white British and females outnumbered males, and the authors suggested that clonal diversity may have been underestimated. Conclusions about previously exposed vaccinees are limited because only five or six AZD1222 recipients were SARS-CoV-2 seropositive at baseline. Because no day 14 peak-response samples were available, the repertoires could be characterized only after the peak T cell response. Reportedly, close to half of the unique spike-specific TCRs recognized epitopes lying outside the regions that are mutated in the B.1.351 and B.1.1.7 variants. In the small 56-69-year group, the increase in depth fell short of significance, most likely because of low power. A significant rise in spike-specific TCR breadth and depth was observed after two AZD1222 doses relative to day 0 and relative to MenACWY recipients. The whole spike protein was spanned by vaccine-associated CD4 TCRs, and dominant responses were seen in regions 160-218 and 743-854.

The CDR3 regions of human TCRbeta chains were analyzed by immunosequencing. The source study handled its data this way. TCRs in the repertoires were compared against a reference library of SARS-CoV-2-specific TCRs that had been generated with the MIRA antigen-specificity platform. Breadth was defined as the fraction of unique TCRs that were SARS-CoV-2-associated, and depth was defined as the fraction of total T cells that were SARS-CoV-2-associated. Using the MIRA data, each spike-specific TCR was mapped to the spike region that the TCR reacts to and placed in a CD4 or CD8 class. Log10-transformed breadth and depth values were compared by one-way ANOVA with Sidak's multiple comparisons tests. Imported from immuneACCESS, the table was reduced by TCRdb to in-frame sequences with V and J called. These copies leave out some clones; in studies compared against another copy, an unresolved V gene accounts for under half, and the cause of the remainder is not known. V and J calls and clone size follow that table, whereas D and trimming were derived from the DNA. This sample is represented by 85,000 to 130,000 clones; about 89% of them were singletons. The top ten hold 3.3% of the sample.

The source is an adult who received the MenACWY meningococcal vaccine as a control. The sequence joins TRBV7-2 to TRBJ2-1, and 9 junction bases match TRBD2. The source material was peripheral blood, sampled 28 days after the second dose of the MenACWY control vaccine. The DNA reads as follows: TGTGCCAGCAGCTTTGGATACAGCGGGGGGCCATACAATGAGCAGTTCTTC. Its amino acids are CASSFGYSGGPYNEQFF.